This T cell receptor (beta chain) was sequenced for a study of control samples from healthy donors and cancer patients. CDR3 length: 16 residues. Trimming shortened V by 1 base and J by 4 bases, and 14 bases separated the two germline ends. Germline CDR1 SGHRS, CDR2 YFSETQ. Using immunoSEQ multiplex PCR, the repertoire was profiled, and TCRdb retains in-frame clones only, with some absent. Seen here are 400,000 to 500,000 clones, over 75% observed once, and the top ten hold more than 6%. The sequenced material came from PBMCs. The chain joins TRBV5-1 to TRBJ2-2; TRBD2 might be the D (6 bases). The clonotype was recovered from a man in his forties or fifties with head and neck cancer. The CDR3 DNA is TGCGCCAGCAGCTTGTCTGGGCAGGGAGGCACCGGGGAGCTGTTTTTT. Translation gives CASSLSGQGGTGELFF.